A selection of T cell receptor beta chains follows, all from one sample in a study of cytomegalovirus exposure and HLA in healthy donors. Profiled with immunoSEQ multiplex PCR; TCRdb holds only in-frame clones, not every one. This sample has 180,000 or so clones; about nine tenths occur once, and the top ten carry about 7.7%. Input material: PBMCs. Receptors originate from a man aged 30-40 years in good health and CMV-seropositive. CDR3s include the opening cysteine and the closing phenylalanine or tryptophan.

v_call	j_call	cdr3_aa
TRBV11-3	TRBJ2-3	CASSTREGSSDTQYF
TRBV9	TRBJ2-7	CASSPGLTYEQYF
TRBV28	TRBJ1-5	CASSQNNQPQHF
TRBV7-9	TRBJ2-5	CASSLRTEPQETQYF
TRBV5-4	TRBJ1-2	CASSTDTNYGYTF
TRBV2	TRBJ2-1	CASQPTSGGRYNEQFF
TRBV4-1	TRBJ1-4	CASSQLNTGIGKLFF
TRBV7-2	TRBJ1-3	CASSPGSSGNTIYF
TRBV18	TRBJ2-5	CASSPRQGALQETQYF
TRBV19	TRBJ2-2	CASSPWTSGYTGELFF
TRBV5-1	TRBJ2-1	CASSTLDSNSNEQFF
TRBV2	TRBJ2-7	CASSARQGPYEQYF
TRBV30	TRBJ1-5	CAWSAVGLGQPQHF
TRBV30	TRBJ1-2	CAWVTGNYGYTF
TRBV6-6	TRBJ2-1	CASSPTGEQFF
TRBV15	TRBJ2-7	CATGTGSYEQYF
TRBV4-3	TRBJ2-1	CASSLADREQFF
TRBV2	TRBJ2-7	CASTVPGTSLNLGQYF
TRBV19	TRBJ1-5	CASTPEGVDQPQHF
TRBV5-1	TRBJ2-3	CASSLAMGGKDTQYF
TRBV2	TRBJ2-1	CASIHRLAVPEGGYNEQFF
TRBV7-2	TRBJ1-2	CASSLVGGYTF
TRBV2	TRBJ2-7	CASSETAGQLSYEQYF
TRBV6-1	TRBJ2-3	CASSAGPYPGTDTQYF
TRBV5-6	TRBJ2-2	CASSLMGQNTGELFF
TRBV4-2	TRBJ2-7	CASSQTSSAEQYF
TRBV29-1	TRBJ1-3	CSVGHQSSGNTIYF
TRBV2	TRBJ1-2	CASGMGTGARTGYTF
TRBV27	TRBJ2-1	CASSFPPPFNEQFF
TRBV7-2	TRBJ1-2	CASSLGSRTGAYGYTF
TRBV5-1	TRBJ2-1	CASSFTSIGEQFF
TRBV5-4	TRBJ1-1	CASSPAGGRMNTEAFF
TRBV6-5	TRBJ2-1	CASSPRTLGNEQFF
TRBV4-1	TRBJ2-1	CASSQIDDEQFF
TRBV11-2	TRBJ2-7	CASLGLAGGGTSYEQYF
TRBV19	TRBJ2-7	CASSGTGYEQYF
TRBV9	TRBJ2-2	CASSVWSSGGSGELFF
TRBV29-1	TRBJ2-7	CSVVAGGSGEQYF
TRBV27	TRBJ2-7	CASSFYGGSYEQYF
TRBV2	TRBJ1-1	CASSEPTGGNAEAFF
TRBV2	TRBJ2-1	CASSEARAPYNEQFF
TRBV30	TRBJ2-7	CAWSSRSEQYF
TRBV11-2	TRBJ2-1	CASSSTWEQFF
TRBV12-5	TRBJ1-2	CASGPRPRTGGDDGYTF
TRBV27	TRBJ2-1	CASRALAVDYNEQFF
TRBV27	TRBJ2-7	CASSKGQLYEQYF
TRBV5-1	TRBJ2-1	CASSLRLYNEQFF
TRBV6-5	TRBJ2-7	CASSKAGLPSYEQYF
TRBV6-1	TRBJ2-1	CASRAYSENEQFF
TRBV27	TRBJ2-7	CASSWAGGPNEQYF
TRBV7-3	TRBJ2-3	CASSLTPYRGNTDTQYF
TRBV20-1	TRBJ2-1	CRGVYYNEQFF
TRBV6-6	TRBJ1-1	CASTRGQGNTEAFF
TRBV6-5	TRBJ2-1	CASSYSKRAEQFF
TRBV11-2	TRBJ1-4	CASRGYSSLEKLFF